This T cell receptor (beta chain) was sequenced in a study of regulatory T cells in long-lasting Graves disease. The time point here: newly diagnosed GD, antithyroid drugs for less than 3 months. The authors made the TCR library using RNA they extracted from PBMCs. With iRepertoire HTBI primers and Arm-PCR of CDR3 regions, TCR beta libraries were built. One entry per CDR3 protein, called by TCRdb with MiXCR from the multiplex PCR reads. In the table there are under 700,000 distinct CDR3 sequences, approximately 16% of which are singletons. This clonotype was seen at least ten times. CDR1 is SNHLY and CDR2 is FYNNEI in the germline V gene. Trimming took off 3 bases at V and 3 bases at J, with 12 bases between the two ends. This CDR3 has 14 residues. These data were likewise used in another study, on T cells in Graves' hyperthyroidism and ophthalmopathy.

The source material was peripheral blood mononuclear cells (PBMCs), sampled at new diagnosis, from a patient treated with antithyroid drugs. The genes are TRBV2 and TRBJ2-7; either TRBD1 or TRBD2 may fit D (6 bases each). This sequence originates from a woman aged 35-65 years with Graves disease. CDR3 sequence (DNA): TGTGCCAGCAGTGAGGCAGGGGAGGACTACGAGCAGTACTTC. Translation gives CASSEAGEDYEQYF. Drawing the rest from reference TRBV2 and TRBJ2-7, the complete variable domain is EPEVTQTPSHQVTQMGQEVILRCVPISNHLYFYWYRQILGQKVEFLVSFYNNEISEKSEIFDDQFSVERPDGSNFTLKIRSTKLEDSAMYFCASSEAGEDYEQYFGPGTRLTVT.